These 25 T cell receptor beta chains were sequenced from one sample in a study of blood T cells in healthy people across ages (dated by TCRdb to between 2015 and 2016). The library came from 5' RACE. TCRdb lists the instrument as Illumina HiSeq 2500. A second about 7 to 12 cycle PCR used a sample-barcoded 5' primer and a J-beta primer mix. TCRdb reprocessing: public reads trimmed at Q25 with fastp, clones called with MiXCR, in-frame beta chains kept. CDR3 protein duplicates are merged, each entry listing the most common genes and DNA. Recorded for this sample are 630,000 or so distinct CDR3 sequences; 32% of them occurred a single time. The top ten clonotypes cover about 16% of the sample. The sequenced sample was blood. The source of these receptors is an elderly woman in good health. Donor details come from another sample of the same person, matched by shared clones.

This clonotype has more than one count but fewer than ten. At one end the junction does not follow the germline gene, possibly because of a read error. V usage is TRBV20-1 and J usage is TRBJ1-4; possibly TRBD1 for D (6 bases). Germline-derived CDR1 and CDR2 are DFQATT and SNEGSKA (reference sequence). The CDR3 loop spans 14 amino acids. In DNA, the CDR3 is TGCAGTGTTACTAGTGGGGGCTCGAATGAAAAACGGTTTTTT. Protein product: CSVTSGGSNEKRFF.

Note on this clonotype: Germline and junction disagree at one end, which may indicate a read error. V usage is TRBV20-1 and J usage is TRBJ2-1, with 13 bases that match TRBD2. The CDR3 spans 15 residues. The germline gives CDR1 DFQATT, CDR2 SNEGSKA (reference sequence). DNA for the CDR3: TGCAGTGCTAAGGGTGGGACTAGCGGGAACAATGAGCAGGTCTTC. Translated, it gives CSAKGGTSGNNEQVF.

The rearrangement joins TRBV3-1 to TRBJ2-5, with D possibly TRBD2 on 5 matching bases. V was trimmed by 4 bases and J by 4 bases, leaving 19 bases between them. The CDR3 extends over 16 amino acids. Germline V lookup: CDR1 LGHDT, CDR2 YNNKEL (reference sequence). Here the CDR3 reads CASSRFPLGRGETQYF. As DNA, the CDR3 is TGTGCCAGCAGCCGGTTCCCGTTAGGACGGGGAGAGACCCAGTACTTC.

In the case of this clonotype: It may be a read error: a sequence one base away is much more abundant. The chain uses TRBV7-2 and TRBJ1-5, with 8 bases aligning to TRBD1. CDR3 length equals 17 residues. Trimming cost V 4 bases and J 5 bases; bases outside gene matches: 13. Germline V gene sequence: CDR1 SGHTA, CDR2 FQGNSA. In nucleotides, the CDR3 is TGTGCCAGCAGCTCTCAGGACAGGGTAGGCAGTGATCAGCCCCAGCATTTT. Encoded protein: CASSSQDRVGSDQPQHF.

At least ten counts were recorded for this clonotype. The chain uses TRBV11-2 and TRBJ2-7; TRBD2 matches at 7 bases. The CDR3 runs 15 residues. CDR1 is SGHAT, CDR2 FQNNGV, per germline. Unmatched junction bases numbered 8, after V lost 5 bases and J lost 1 base. CDR3: CASSLRGTLSYEQYF. The CDR3 coding sequence is TGTGCCAGCAGCCTGCGGGGGACGTTATCCTACGAGCAGTACTTC.

This clonotype has only one observation. Since a much larger clone is just one base distant, this may be a read error. V is TRBV10-3 and J is TRBJ2-3, with TRBD2 matching over 9 bases. V lost 5 bases, J lost 6 bases, and 9 bases stayed unmatched. CDR3 length equals 15 residues. Germline V gene lookup returns CDR1 ENHRY and CDR2 SYGVKD. In DNA form, the CDR3 reads TGTGCCATCAGTTCACCGGGACTAGCTCCGGATACGCAGTATTTT. Amino acid sequence: CAISSPGLAPDTQYF.

V gene TRBV4-3 combines with J gene TRBJ2-1; 9 bases are a match to TRBD1. J gave up 9 bases and V 2 bases, and 14 bases lay outside the gene matches. This CDR3 has 17 residues. The germline CDR1 and CDR2 sequences are LGHNA and YSLEER. The CDR3: CASSQTIQGAGGLEQFF. The CDR3 DNA reads as TGCGCCAGCAGCCAAACAATACAGGGGGCTGGCGGTCTTGAGCAGTTCTTC.

A note on this clonotype: This clone may be a read error of a much larger clone one base away. The rearrangement uses TRBV2 and TRBJ1-2, with TRBD1 as a possible D gene (5 bases). Germline CDR1 reads SNHLY; CDR2 reads FYNNEI. The CDR3 covers 13 residues. The chain's CDR3 is CTSSQAGLNGYTF. DNA of the CDR3: TGTACCAGCAGCCAAGCAGGGTTGAATGGCTACACCTTC.

The chain has TRBV20-1 and TRBJ2-7; D perhaps matches TRBD1 (5 bases). Germline V lookup: CDR1 DFQATT, CDR2 SNEGSKA (reference sequence). Trimming pared 3 bases from V and 6 bases from J, leaving 18 bases between. The CDR3 sequence is 14 residues long. CDR3 protein: CSASYPRQGLEQYF. CDR3 bases: TGCAGTGCTAGTTACCCGAGGCAGGGTCTCGAGCAGTACTTC.

A word on this clonotype: Possible read error: a much larger clone is one base away. The rearrangement links TRBV5-1 to TRBJ1-2, with D possibly matching TRBD1 (5 bases). Trimming left V 0 bases short and J 5 bases short, with 14 bases between. CDR1 SGHRS and CDR2 YFSETQ come from the germline V gene. The CDR3 is 15 residues long. CDR3 region: CASSLGGALWYGYTF. DNA of the CDR3: TGCGCCAGCAGCTTGGGTGGGGCCCTATGGTATGGCTACACCTTC.

This clonotype was counted at least ten times. V usage is TRBV15 and J usage is TRBJ2-3, with 9 nucleotides matching TRBD2. Per germline, CDR1 LNHNV and CDR2 YYDKDF (reference sequence). This CDR3 has 16 amino acids. J gave up 5 bases and V 1 base, and 7 bases lay outside the gene matches. CDR3: CATSRGGSGGQDTQYF. The CDR3 nucleotides are TGTGCCACCAGCAGAGGGGGCAGCGGGGGGCAAGATACGCAGTATTTT.

The sample holds many counts of this clonotype. This chain joins TRBV7-2 and TRBJ2-7, with no clear D. V lost 0 bases to trimming and J lost 4 bases, with 10 bases between them. The CDR3 extends over 14 amino acids. CDR1 SGHTA and CDR2 FQGNSA come from the germline V gene. This chain's CDR3 is CASSLAGQLYEQYF. The CDR3 region has the DNA TGTGCCAGCAGCTTAGCAGGGCAGTTATACGAGCAGTACTTC.

The chain carries TRBV5-1 and TRBJ2-7; D might be TRBD2 (5 bases). Germline CDR1 and CDR2: SGHRS and YFSETQ. The CDR3 is 13 amino acids. Deletions cut 8 bases from V and 2 bases from J, with 14 bases between. CDR3 protein: CASKEIGTYEQYF. In nucleotides, the CDR3 is TGCGCCAGTAAAGAGATCGGGACCTACGAGCAGTACTTC.

V usage is TRBV6-5 and J usage is TRBJ2-1, with TRBD1 matching over 8 bases. Trimming at V came to 7 bases and at J to 9 bases, leaving 11 bases not matched to a gene. Germline CDR1 and CDR2: MNHEY and SVGAGI. The CDR3 length is 14 residues. The CDR3 DNA sequence: TGTGCCAGCAACCCGGGCGACAGGGGTGGTGAGCAGTTCTTC. Protein sequence: CASNPGDRGGEQFF.

The chain employs TRBV5-6 and TRBJ1-2; a weak D match, TRBD1 (5 bases). V was shortened by 1 base and J by 2 bases, with 18 bases between the two germline ends. The length of the CDR3 is 17 residues. Per the germline V gene, CDR1 is SGHDT and CDR2 is YYEEEE. CDR3 protein: CASSLNDLVGGNYGYTF. The CDR3 DNA reads TGTGCCAGCAGCTTGAATGATCTGGTCGGGGGAAACTATGGCTACACCTTC.

This clonotype was observed many times. The rearrangement uses TRBV14 and TRBJ2-1; 7 bases fit TRBD1. CDR1 and CDR2 (germline): SGHDN, FVKESK. This CDR3 contains 15 residues. With V trimmed by 2 bases and J by 6 bases, 7 bases remained unmatched. This CDR3 reads CASSQRTGVVNEQFF. CDR3 nucleotide sequence: TGTGCCAGCAGCCAACGAACAGGGGTCGTCAATGAGCAGTTCTTC.

This clonotype was detected only a few times. With a much larger clone just one base away, this may be a read error. V gene TRBV6-6 combines with J gene TRBJ2-1; 9 bases align to TRBD2. TRBJ2-7 explains the end of the DNA better; the J call may be wrong. Germline CDR1 MNHNY, CDR2 SVGAGI (reference sequence). This CDR3 contains 15 residues. The CDR3 loop is CASSHKAGGYNEQYF. In DNA, the CDR3 is TGTGCCAGCAGCCACAAAGCGGGGGGCTACAATGAGCAGTACTTC.

This clonotype has just a few counts. This chain links TRBV20-1 with TRBJ1-2; 10 positions match TRBD1. Germline V lookup: CDR1 DFQATT, CDR2 SNEGSKA (reference sequence). The CDR3 has 15 residues. V gave up 4 bases and J gave up 4 bases; unmatched junction bases: 9. CDR3 amino acids: CSATRQGASCYGYTF. The CDR3 DNA is TGCAGTGCTACCCGACAGGGGGCAAGTTGCTATGGCTACACCTTC.

This clonotype has just a few counts. V usage is TRBV20-1 and J usage is TRBJ1-4; D not certain. CDR3 length: 13 amino acids. V was shortened by 5 bases and J by 10 bases, with 17 bases between the two germline ends. Germline V gene sequence: CDR1 DFQATT, CDR2 SNEGSKA (reference sequence). CDR3 residues: CSALQTAPRKLFF. The CDR3 DNA reads as TGCAGTGCTCTTCAGACGGCCCCTAGAAAACTGTTTTTT.

This clonotype showed up many times. The rearrangement links TRBV28 to TRBJ2-6, with D possibly TRBD1 on 5 matching bases. The CDR3 has 14 residues. Looked up from germline, CDR1 is MDHEN and CDR2 is SYDVKM. Trimming stripped 8 bases from V and 7 bases from J, with 15 bases between. DNA for the CDR3: TGTGCCAGCGGGGCTCCAGTTGGAGCCAACGTCCTGACTTTC. This translates into CASGAPVGANVLTF.

CDR3 coding DNA: TGCGCCAGCAGCTTTGCCCAAAAAGGAACTGAAGCTTTCTTT. Encoded protein: CASSFAQKGTEAFF. This sequence joins TRBV5-1 and TRBJ1-1, with no clear D. The CDR3 loop spans 14 amino acids. Trimming left V 2 bases short and J 5 bases short, with 13 bases between. Germline assignment: CDR1 SGHRS and CDR2 YFSETQ.

At least ten counts were recorded for this clonotype. The chain couples TRBV5-1 to TRBJ1-1; a possible D gene is TRBD1 (6 bases). Deletions cut 0 bases from V and 1 base from J, with 13 bases between. The CDR3 has 16 amino acids. Germline V gene data show CDR1 as SGHRS and CDR2 as YFSETQ. DNA of the CDR3: TGCGCCAGCAGCTTGGCAACAGGGATGGAGAACACTGAAGCTTTCTTT. Its translation: CASSLATGMENTEAFF.

This clonotype was recorded many times. The V gene is TRBV11-2, the J gene TRBJ2-3; no clear D. V lost 0 bases and J lost 0, with 7 bases in between. The CDR3 contains 15 residues. In germline, CDR1 is SGHAT, CDR2 FQNNGV. In nucleotides, the CDR3 is TGTGCCAGCAGCTTAGATATTGGTAGCACAGATACGCAGTATTTT. This encodes CASSLDIGSTDTQYF.

There are many counts of this clonotype. The genes are TRBV5-1 and TRBJ2-7, with D perhaps matching TRBD1 (6 bases). This CDR3 has 15 residues. The ends were cut back, 0 bases at V and 5 bases at J, with 15 bases in the middle. Germline CDR1 is SGHRS and CDR2 is YFSETQ. CDR3 amino acids: CASSLAGNRAHEQYF. The CDR3 DNA follows: TGCGCCAGCAGCTTGGCCGGTAACAGGGCCCACGAGCAGTACTTC. Full variable domain (missing parts from reference TRBV5-1 and TRBJ2-7): KAGVTQTPRYLIKTRGQQVTLSCSPISGHRSVSWYQQTPGQGLQFLFEYFSETQRNKGNFPGRFSGRQFSNSRSEMNVSTLELGDSALYLCASSLAGNRAHEQYFGPGTRLTVT.

This clonotype was observed a handful of times. The V gene is TRBV28, the J gene TRBJ2-5; no clear D gene. This CDR3 is 13 amino acids long. Trimming took off 4 bases at V and 0 bases at J, with 6 bases between the two ends. Germline V gene sequence: CDR1 MDHEN, CDR2 SYDVKM. The chain's CDR3 is CASSYQYQETQYF. CDR3 nucleotides: TGTGCCAGCAGTTACCAATACCAAGAGACCCAGTACTTC. Full variable domain (outside the CDR3, taken from reference TRBV28 and TRBJ2-5): DVKVTQSSRYLVKRTGEKVFLECVQDMDHENMFWYRQDPGLGLRLIYFSYDVKMKEKGDIPEGYSVSREKKERFSLILESASTNQTSMYLCASSYQYQETQYFGPGTRLLVL.